Listed here are 21 T cell receptor beta chains from one sample, sequenced in a study of blood T cell repertoires in COVID-19. TCRdb's copy holds only in-frame clones and misses some; the assay was immunoSEQ multiplex PCR. This sample carries approximately 230,000 clones, just over 85% of them seen once, and the ten largest clones take 2% to 2.5%. Sequenced: peripheral blood. These receptors originate from a man younger than 45 who had recovered from COVID-19.

This clone has more than one count but fewer than ten. The genes are TRBV18 and TRBJ1-2; 7 positions agree with TRBD1. Per germline, CDR1 KGHSH and CDR2 LQKENI. The V gene end was trimmed by 3 bases and the J gene end by 0 bases; junction bases not matched to a gene: 10. The CDR3 spans 17 residues. DNA of the CDR3: TGTGCCAGCTCACCTCGAGGGGGCGCCGAGGCTAACTATGGCTACACCTTC. Its protein is CASSPRGGAEANYGYTF.

The chain joins TRBV12-5 to TRBJ2-2, with TRBD2 matching 13 bases. The CDR3 totals 16 residues. Germline CDR1 is LGHNT and CDR2 is FRNRAP. Germline trimming cut 5 bases from V and 4 bases from J; bases unmatched to any gene: 4. CDR3 region: CASGGLAGAGTGELFF. As DNA, the CDR3 is TGTGCTAGTGGTGGACTAGCGGGGGCGGGCACCGGGGAGCTGTTTTTT.

The chain links TRBV11-3 to TRBJ2-5; the match to TRBD2 covers 9 bases. The germline gives CDR1 SGHNT, CDR2 YENEEA. Losses at the gene ends were 5 bases for V and 7 bases for J; bases not matched to a gene: 8. This CDR3 has 14 residues. In DNA form, the CDR3 reads TGTGCCAGCAGCACCGGGACTAGCACGGGGACCCAGTACTTC. This translates into CASSTGTSTGTQYF.

The rearrangement uses TRBV10-3 and TRBJ2-5, with TRBD2 matching over 10 bases. In germline, CDR1 is ENHRY, CDR2 SYGVKD. The CDR3 has 17 residues. V lost 4 bases to trimming and J lost 5 bases; unmatched junction nucleotides: 13. The CDR3 DNA is TGTGCCATCAGTGGGTCCGGAGCGGGGGGGCCCCAGGAGACCCAGTACTTC. Amino acid sequence: CAISGSGAGGPQETQYF.

The chain recombines TRBV5-1 with TRBJ2-5; 7 bases align to TRBD1. The CDR3 spans 16 residues. J lost 2 bases, V lost 1 base, and 8 bases had no gene match. Per the germline V gene, CDR1 is SGHRS and CDR2 is YFSETQ. The CDR3 DNA reads as TGCGCCAGCAGCTTGAGGACAGGTGGGGCACAAGAGACCCAGTACTTC. This translates into CASSLRTGGAQETQYF.

This clone has only one observation. The chain uses TRBV4-1 and TRBJ2-3, with a weak D call TRBD1 (5 bases). CDR1 MGHRA and CDR2 YSYEKL come from the germline V gene. The V gene lost 9 bases and the J gene lost 5 bases, with 21 bases spanning the gap. The CDR3 sequence is 15 residues long. CDR3 region: CASRGRGYVKDTQYF. CDR3 nucleotides: TGCGCCAGTAGGGGAAGGGGTTATGTCAAAGATACGCAGTATTTT.

This chain connects TRBV15 to TRBJ2-3; a possible D gene is TRBD2 (5 bases). The CDR3 extends over 16 amino acids. Germline CDR1 is LNHNV and CDR2 is YYDKDF (reference sequence). Trimming took 0 bases from V and 6 from J, leaving 16 bases between them. CDR3: CATSRDRAGGLDTQYF. The CDR3 DNA follows: TGTGCCACCAGCAGAGATAGGGCGGGTGGGTTGGATACGCAGTATTTT.

The chain employs TRBV10-1 and TRBJ2-7, with TRBD1 as a possible D gene (6 bases). The V gene lost 5 bases and the J gene lost 6 bases, with 17 bases spanning the gap. CDR3 size: 14 residues. Germline loops: CDR1 WNHNN, CDR2 SYGVQD (reference sequence). The CDR3 protein is CASSPGHPWGEQYF. The CDR3 bases are TGCGCCAGCAGTCCGGGACATCCCTGGGGCGAGCAGTACTTC.

V and J are TRBV2 and TRBJ2-3; 7 nucleotides align to TRBD1. The CDR3 runs to 14 residues. Germline loops: CDR1 SNHLY, CDR2 FYNNEI. V trimming: 8 bases; J trimming: 2 bases; junction bases outside the gene matches: 7. CDR3 bases: TGTGCCAGCGCCCCAGGACAGGACACAGATACGCAGTATTTT. Protein sequence: CASAPGQDTDTQYF.

This chain joins TRBV6-4 and TRBJ2-3; TRBD2 matches 7 bases. The CDR3 loop spans 17 amino acids. Germline assignment: CDR1 MRHNA and CDR2 SNTAGT. Unmatched junction bases numbered 8, after V lost 0 bases and J lost 2 bases. In DNA, the CDR3 is TGTGCCAGCAGTGACTCCCTCTCCCTAGCGGACACAGATACGCAGTATTTT. Protein sequence: CASSDSLSLADTDTQYF.

J is TRBJ1-2 and V is TRBV19; 7 bases are a match to TRBD1. CDR3 size: 14 residues. With 4 bases clipped from V and 0 bases from J, the junction kept 2 bases outside the gene matches. From germline, CDR1 is LNHDA and CDR2 SQIVND (reference sequence). CDR3 coding DNA: TGTGCCAGTAGTAGGGACAGATCTAACTATGGCTACACCTTC. Protein: CASSRDRSNYGYTF.

The CDR3 DNA reads as TGTGCCACCTCCGGGACAGGGGTTCTCGAGACCCAGTACTTC. Translating gives CATSGTGVLETQYF. The chain is built from TRBV6-6 and TRBJ2-5; TRBD1 matches at 10 bases. Germline V lookup: CDR1 MNHNY, CDR2 SVGAGI (reference sequence). V trimming: 10 bases; J trimming: 5 bases; junction bases outside the gene matches: 10. CDR3 length: 14 amino acids.

V usage is TRBV6-1 and J usage is TRBJ1-1, with a tentative D call TRBD1 (6 bases). The V gene lost 2 bases and the J gene lost 1 base, with 11 bases spanning the gap. CDR3 size: 15 residues. Germline CDR1 and CDR2: MNHNS and SASEGT. The CDR3 nucleotides are TGTGCCAGCAGTGAAAGGAACAGGGCGAACACTGAAGCTTTCTTT. Its translation: CASSERNRANTEAFF.

CDR3 region: CASSLTSGGLVYEQFF. In DNA form, the CDR3 reads TGTGCCAGCAGCTTGACTAGCGGGGGGTTGGTCTATGAGCAGTTCTTC. The rearrangement links TRBV11-2 to TRBJ2-1, with 13 bases matching TRBD2. CDR1 SGHAT and CDR2 FQNNGV come from the germline V gene. The ends lost 3 bases at V and 8 bases at J; junction bases unmatched: 7. This CDR3 is 16 amino acids long.

CDR3 in DNA: TGTGCCAGCTCACCCGGACAGTCTTACTACGAGCAGTACTTC. Protein product: CASSPGQSYYEQYF. The chain recombines TRBV18 with TRBJ2-7; D possibly corresponds to TRBD1 (6 bases). CDR1 and CDR2 (germline): KGHSH, LQKENI. The CDR3 length is 14 residues. Trimming removed 3 bases at V and 3 bases at J, with 12 bases between.

This sequence joins TRBV3-1 (or the pseudogene TRBV3-2) and TRBJ2-5; 10 nucleotides agree with TRBD2. The V gene's germline CDR1 is LGHDT and CDR2 YNNKEL (reference sequence). Germline trimming cut 4 bases from V and 0 bases from J; bases unmatched to any gene: 5. The CDR3 is 16 residues long. CDR3 bases: TGTGCCAGCAGCCCCGGACTAGCGGTATACCAAGAGACCCAGTACTTC. Translation gives CASSPGLAVYQETQYF.

The chain joins TRBV7-8 to TRBJ1-1; D call uncertain. Deletions cut 0 bases from V and 1 base from J, with 6 bases between. CDR1 is SGHVS and CDR2 is FQNEAQ in the germline V gene. The CDR3 is made up of 14 amino acids. The chain's CDR3 is CASSLAEGNTEAFF. For the CDR3, the DNA is TGTGCCAGCAGCTTAGCCGAGGGGAACACTGAAGCTTTCTTT.

This clone was seen more than once but under ten times. J is TRBJ1-1 and V is TRBV10-1; TRBD1 might be the D (6 bases). This CDR3 is built from 15 residues. CDR1 is WNHNN, CDR2 SYGVQD, per germline (reference sequence). V shed 8 bases and J shed 1 base, with 17 bases lying between them. Written as DNA, the CDR3 is TGCGCCAGCCGTGGCAGGGGTTCCTGGAACACTGAAGCTTTCTTT. It encodes CASRGRGSWNTEAFF.

The chain combines TRBV7-9 with TRBJ1-1; possible D gene TRBD1, 5 bases. Per germline, CDR1 SEHNR and CDR2 FQNEAQ (reference sequence). This CDR3 has 15 residues. Trimming cost V 5 bases and J 0 bases, with 13 bases left between them. The CDR3 protein is CASSADRLMNTEAFF. In DNA, the CDR3 is TGTGCCAGCAGCGCCGACAGACTCATGAACACTGAAGCTTTCTTT. Looking up the rest from reference TRBV7-9 and TRBJ1-1 gives the full variable domain: DTGVSQNPRHKITKRGQNVTFRCDPISEHNRLYWYRQTLGQGPEFLTYFQNEAQLEKSRLLSDRFSAERPKGSFSTLEIQRTEQGDSAMYLCASSADRLMNTEAFFGQGTRLTVV.

The chain carries TRBV2 and TRBJ1-6; 8 nucleotides line up with TRBD1. Germline V gene sequence: CDR1 SNHLY, CDR2 FYNNEI. The ends lost 4 bases at V and 5 bases at J; junction bases unmatched: 7. The CDR3 has 16 amino acids. The CDR3 region is CASSGRTGRHNSPLHF. The CDR3 bases are TGTGCCAGCAGTGGAAGGACAGGGCGACATAATTCACCCCTCCACTTT.

The chain joins TRBV9 to TRBJ2-5, with D possibly being TRBD1 (6 bases). The CDR3 contains 16 residues. The V and J ends lost 0 bases and 2 bases respectively, with 14 bases between them. Germline V lookup: CDR1 SGDLS, CDR2 YYNGEE. CDR3 bases: TGTGCCAGCAGCGTAGCTGTCGGGACAACACAAGAGACCCAGTACTTC. Protein sequence: CASSVAVGTTQETQYF.